What follows are 8 T cell receptor beta chains derived from one specimen sequenced in a study of T cell responses to AZD1222 COVID-19 vaccine. Profiling relied on immunoSEQ multiplex PCR, and the TCRdb table lists in-frame clones only, not all of them. The table lists approximately 180,000 clones, almost 95% of them singletons, with roughly 10% in the top ten. The sample in question was peripheral blood, obtained on day 0 of AZD1222 vaccination. Receptor source: an adult in good health.

The V and J genes are TRBV2 and TRBJ2-7, with D tentatively TRBD2 (5 bases). The CDR3 has 16 residues. CDR1 and CDR2 from the germline V gene are SNHLY and FYNNEI. Trimming took off 6 bases at V and 0 bases at J, with 18 bases between the two ends. CDR3 bases: TGTGCCAGCAGCGGGTATCACCCTGGGAGCTCCTACGAGCAGTACTTC. As protein: CASSGYHPGSSYEQYF. The whole variable domain, filled in from reference TRBV2 and TRBJ2-7, reads EPEVTQTPSHQVTQMGQEVILRCVPISNHLYFYWYRQILGQKVEFLVSFYNNEISEKSEIFDDQFSVERPDGSNFTLKIRSTKLEDSAMYFCASSGYHPGSSYEQYFGPGTRLTVT.

J is TRBJ2-2 and V is TRBV28; D not resolved. The germline gives CDR1 MDHEN, CDR2 SYDVKM. This CDR3 contains 13 residues. Trimming stripped 7 bases from V and 2 bases from J, with 8 bases between. CDR3: CASILGNTGELFF. Written as DNA, the CDR3 is TGTGCCAGCATCCTCGGAAACACCGGGGAGCTGTTTTTT.

The chain couples TRBV12-3 or TRBV12-4 to TRBJ1-6; D is undetermined. V lost 5 bases, J lost 12 bases, and 14 bases lay in between. This CDR3 region has 13 residues. The DNA of the CDR3 is TGTGCCAGCAGTGCCAGCGAGGTAGGACCCCTCCACTTT. Its translation: CASSASEVGPLHF.

The chain has TRBV7-9 and TRBJ1-6; D remains ambiguous. The CDR3 is 12 residues long. The germline V and J ends were trimmed by 2 bases and 14 bases, with 10 bases remaining between them. Germline V lookup: CDR1 SEHNR, CDR2 FQNEAQ (reference sequence). CDR3 loop: CASSLPGVALHF. The DNA of the CDR3 is TGTGCCAGCAGCTTACCCGGGGTAGCCCTCCACTTT.

The chain employs TRBV6-5 and TRBJ1-1, with 7 bases matching TRBD1. The trim removed 5 bases at V and 1 base at J, leaving 7 bases unmatched. Looked up from germline, CDR1 is MNHEY and CDR2 is SVGAGI. The CDR3 has 15 residues. The CDR3 protein is CASSQPTGRNTEAFF. In DNA form, the CDR3 reads TGTGCCAGCAGTCAACCGACAGGGAGGAACACTGAAGCTTTCTTT.

The chain links TRBV7-2 to TRBJ2-5; tentatively, D is TRBD1 or TRBD2 (6 bases each). The germline gives CDR1 SGHTA, CDR2 FQGNSA. The V and J ends lost 2 bases and 5 bases respectively, with 15 bases between them. The CDR3 extends over 15 amino acids. The CDR3 region is CASSLRGARTETQYF. The CDR3 nucleotides read TGTGCCAGCAGCTTAAGGGGGGCAAGGACTGAGACCCAGTACTTC.

The CDR3 spells CASSRGREAKGLQDEQYF. For the CDR3, the DNA is TGTGCCAGCAGCAGAGGTCGCGAGGCGAAAGGTCTTCAAGACGAGCAGTACTTC. J is TRBJ2-7 and V is TRBV21-1; the listed D gene, TRBD2, was not tested against the DNA. TRBV21-1 constitutes a pseudogene. The CDR3 spans 18 residues.

V is TRBV10-3 and J is TRBJ1-6; D is ambiguous. Germline V lookup: CDR1 ENHRY, CDR2 SYGVKD. Trimming took off 3 bases at V and 6 bases at J, with 9 bases between the two ends. The CDR3 contains 14 residues. In DNA, the CDR3 is TGTGCCATCAGTGATGCAGGAACTAATTCACCCCTCCACTTT. Protein product: CAISDAGTNSPLHF.